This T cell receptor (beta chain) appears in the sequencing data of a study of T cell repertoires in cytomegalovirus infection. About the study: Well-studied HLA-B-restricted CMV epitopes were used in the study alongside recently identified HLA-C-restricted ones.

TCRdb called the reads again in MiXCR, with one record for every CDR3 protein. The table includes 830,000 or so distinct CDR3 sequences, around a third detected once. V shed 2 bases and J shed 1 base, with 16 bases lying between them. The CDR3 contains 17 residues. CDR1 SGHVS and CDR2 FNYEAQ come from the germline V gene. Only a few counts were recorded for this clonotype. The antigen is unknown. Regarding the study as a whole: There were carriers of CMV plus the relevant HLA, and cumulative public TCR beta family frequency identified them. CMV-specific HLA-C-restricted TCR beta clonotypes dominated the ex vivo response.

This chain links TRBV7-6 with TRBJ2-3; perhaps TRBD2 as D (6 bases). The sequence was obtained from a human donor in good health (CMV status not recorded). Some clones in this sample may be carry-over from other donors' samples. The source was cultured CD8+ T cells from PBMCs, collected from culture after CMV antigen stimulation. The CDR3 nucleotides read TGTGCCAGCAGCTTAATTCGCGGCGGGGAGGGCACAGATACGCAGTATTTT. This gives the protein CASSLIRGGEGTDTQYF.